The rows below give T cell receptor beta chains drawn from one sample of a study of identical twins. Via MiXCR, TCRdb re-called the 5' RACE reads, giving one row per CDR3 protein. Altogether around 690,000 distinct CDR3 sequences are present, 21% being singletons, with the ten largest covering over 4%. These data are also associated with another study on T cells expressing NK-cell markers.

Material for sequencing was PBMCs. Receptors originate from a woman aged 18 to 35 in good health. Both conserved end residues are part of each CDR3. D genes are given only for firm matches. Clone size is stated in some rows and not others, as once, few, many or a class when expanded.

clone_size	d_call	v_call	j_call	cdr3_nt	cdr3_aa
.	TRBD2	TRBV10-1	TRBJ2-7	TGCGCCAGCAGTGATAGCGGGAGGCGCGAGCAGTACTTC	CASSDSGRREQYF
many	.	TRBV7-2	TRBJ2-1	TGTGCCAGCAGCTTAGCGGGCCGCCGGGCTGAGCAGTTCTTC	CASSLAGRRAEQFF
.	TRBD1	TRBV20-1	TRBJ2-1	TGCAGTGCACCCATCCGGGACAGGGGCAAGGGTGAGCAGTTCTTC	CSAPIRDRGKGEQFF
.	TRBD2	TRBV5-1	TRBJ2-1	TGCGCCTCCGCAGACAGCGGGGGGGACAATGAGCAGTTCTTC	CASADSGGDNEQFF
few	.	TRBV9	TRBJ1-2	TGTGCCAGCAGCCCCGGTCCCATCTCACCCTATGGCTACACCTTC	CASSPGPISPYGYTF
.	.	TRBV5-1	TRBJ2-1	TGCGCCAGCAGCTTGGGAGATCGAATGGACAATGAGCAGTTCTTC	CASSLGDRMDNEQFF
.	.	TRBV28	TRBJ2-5	TGTGCCAGTTACGGGGAGACCCAGTACTTC	CASYGETQYF
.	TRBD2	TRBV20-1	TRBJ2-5	TGCAGTGCTCGGACTAGCGGGGGTCAAGAGACCCAGTACTTC	CSARTSGGQETQYF
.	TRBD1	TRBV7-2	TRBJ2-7	TGTGCCAGCAGCAACCCGGGACAGGGATACTACGAGCAGTACTTC	CASSNPGQGYYEQYF
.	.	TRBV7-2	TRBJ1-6	TGTGCCAGCAGTTTTAGGGGCTCCAATTCACCCCTCCACTTT	CASSFRGSNSPLHF
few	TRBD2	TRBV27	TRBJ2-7	TGTGCCAGCAGATTAGCGGGATTCGTGGAGCAGTACTTC	CASRLAGFVEQYF
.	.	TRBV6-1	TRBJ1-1	TGTGCCACTACAGGGACCCAAGCTTTCTTT	CATTGTQAFF
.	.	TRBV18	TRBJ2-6	TGTGCCAGCTCACCACCCCGACAGGTCATGGCCAACGTCCTGACTTTC	CASSPPRQVMANVLTF
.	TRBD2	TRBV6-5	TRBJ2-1	TGTGCCAGCAGTTACGATCGCGGGAGGGTCAGGAATGAGCAGTTCTTC	CASSYDRGRVRNEQFF